Each of the 26 T cell receptor beta chains below was sequenced from the same sample in a study of tumor and adjacent non-tumor tissue in lung cancer. The template was RNA from unsorted bulk tissue. More than 3 cm separated this lung sample from the edge of the tumor. Three rounds of nested PCR, following a modified ARM-PCR protocol, produced the TCRbeta library. TCRdb recomputed calls from the multiplex PCR reads with MiXCR, one row per CDR3 protein. The profile shows 75,000 to 80,000 distinct CDR3 sequences, over 65% of them singletons. What was sequenced was distant non-tumor lung tissue. Every receptor here comes from a man aged 65-85 years with non-small cell lung cancer.

For this clonotype: The final CDR3 position lacks the conserved phenylalanine or tryptophan, pointing to a likely read error. The chain joins TRBV11-3 to TRBJ2-7, with D unclear. CDR1 is SGHNT, CDR2 YENEEA, per germline. The CDR3 totals 12 residues. CDR3 bases: TGTGCCAGCAGCTTAGTTCGGTACGGGCAGTACTAC. Translating it yields CASSLVRYGQYY.

This clonotype was seen a handful of times. A much larger clone sits a single nucleotide away, making a read error possible. The gene calls are TRBV12-3 or TRBV12-4 and TRBJ2-7, with D tentatively TRBD2 (6 bases). CDR3 length equals 14 residues. The CDR3 DNA reads as TGTGCCAACAGTTGGGACTCTTCCCTAGACGAGCAGTACTTC. Its translation: CANSWDSSLDEQYF.

Points on this clonotype: Because it lacks the conserved phenylalanine or tryptophan at the end, this CDR3 is likely a read error. V and J are TRBV20-1 and TRBJ2-1; TRBD2 matches at 7 bases. The CDR3 has 15 amino acids. The germline gives CDR1 DFQATT, CDR2 SNEGSKA (reference sequence). The CDR3 bases are TGTAGGGCTACCCGGGGGGAGTTTAGCTACAGCGAGCAGTTCTAC. It codes for CRATRGEFSYSEQFY.

Notes on this clonotype: Because the CDR3 is missing its conserved closing phenylalanine or tryptophan, this is likely a read error. This chain uses TRBV29-1 with TRBJ1-2, with D possibly matching TRBD1 (5 bases). CDR1 is SQVTM, CDR2 ANQGSEA, per germline. CDR3 length equals 13 residues. Written as DNA, the CDR3 is TGCAGTGTTCTTCTCCAGGGTTCTGGTGGCTACACCTTG. This sequence encodes CSVLLQGSGGYTL.

This clonotype is a singleton in its sample. The junction shows a germline mismatch at one end, possibly a read error. The V call is TRBV6-1, the J call TRBJ2-1; TRBD1 matches 8 bases. Germline-derived CDR1 and CDR2 are MNHNS and SASEGT. The CDR3 runs 14 residues. In nucleotides, the CDR3 is TGTGTCAGCAGTGGGACAGGTGAATTGGATGAGCAGCTCTTC. As protein: CVSSGTGELDEQLF.

The J gene is TRBJ2-5, the V gene TRBV12-3 or TRBV12-4, with 10 positions matching TRBD2. CDR3 length: 15 amino acids. The CDR3 protein is CITSGLAGVVETQYF. DNA of the CDR3: TGTATCACCAGCGGGCTAGCGGGAGTGGTGGAGACCCAGTACTTC.

The chain uses TRBV6-6 and TRBJ2-7; D remains ambiguous. V gave up 7 bases and J gave up 5 bases, with 9 bases separating them. The CDR3 sequence is 11 residues long. Germline assignment: CDR1 MNHNY and CDR2 SVGAGI (reference sequence). CDR3: CASTSFHEQYF. CDR3 DNA: TGTGCCAGCACATCGTTCCACGAGCAGTACTTC.

In regard to this clonotype: A much larger clone sits a single nucleotide away, making a read error possible. The rearrangement joins TRBV2 to TRBJ1-2; 7 nucleotides line up with TRBD1. V dropped 11 bases and J dropped 8; count of bases not matched to a gene: 8. CDR1 and CDR2 (germline): SNHLY, FYNNEI. This CDR3 has 11 residues. CDR3: CAGTGAVGYTF. In nucleotides, the CDR3 is TGTGCCGGCACAGGGGCGGTCGGCTACACCTTC.

Here the CDR3 DNA reads TGCGCCAGCAGCCAGGCAACAGGGCGGCGGATTGGAAAACTGTTTTTT. This sequence encodes CASSQATGRRIGKLFF. V is TRBV4-3 and J is TRBJ1-4; possible D gene TRBD1, 6 bases. The CDR3 totals 16 residues. Deletions cut 3 bases from V and 10 bases from J, with 21 bases between. Per the germline V gene, CDR1 is LGHNA and CDR2 is YSLEER.

With regard to this clonotype: Germline is not matched at one junction end, which may reflect a read error. The chain links TRBV11-3 to TRBJ1-2; TRBD1 is a possible D gene (6 bases). There are 14 residues in the CDR3. Germline V gene data show CDR1 as SGHNT and CDR2 as YENEEA. The chain's CDR3 is CACSHPDGLGGYIF. CDR3 nucleotide sequence: TGTGCCTGCAGCCACCCAGACGGGCTGGGGGGCTACATCTTC.

CDR3 nucleotides: TGCAGTGCTGCTCCCCCGGGACAGGCGAATGAAAAACTGTTTTTT. This encodes CSAAPPGQANEKLFF. The V gene is TRBV20-1, the J gene TRBJ1-4; 8 bases line up with TRBD1. The CDR3 is 15 amino acids. Germline lookup yields CDR1 DFQATT and CDR2 SNEGSKA (reference sequence). Losses at the gene ends were 5 bases for V and 5 bases for J; bases not matched to a gene: 10.

In the case of this clonotype: Germline and junction disagree at one end, which may indicate a read error. V gene TRBV5-4 combines with J gene TRBJ1-2, with TRBD1 identical over 9 bases. The CDR3 length is 13 residues. CDR1 is SGHNT and CDR2 is YYREEE in the germline V gene (reference sequence). The CDR3 region has the DNA TGTGCCGAGAACGGCCGGGACAGGGTTGGCTACGCCTTC. Its protein product is CAENGRDRVGYAF.

A word on this clonotype: Sequence at one end of the junction differs from germline and may be a read error. V gene TRBV20-1 combines with J gene TRBJ2-5; D is unclear. Looked up from germline, CDR1 is DFQATT and CDR2 is SNEGSKA (reference sequence). The CDR3 length is 15 residues. The CDR3 sequence: CSARREGSLQATQYF. CDR3 nucleotides: TGCAGTGCTAGAAGGGAAGGAAGTTTACAAGCGACCCAGTACTTC.

Of note for this clonotype: One end of the junction fails to match germline, which may point to a read error. The chain has TRBV5-4 and TRBJ1-6; 7 bases fit TRBD1. The CDR3 length is 15 residues. Germline CDR1 SGHNT, CDR2 YYREEE (reference sequence). CDR3 loop: CARSRTGDHNSPLHF. CDR3 nucleotide sequence: TGCGCCAGGAGCCGAACAGGGGATCATAATTCACCCCTCCACTTT. Full variable domain (outside the CDR3, taken from reference TRBV5-4 and TRBJ1-6): ETGVTQSPTHLIKTRGQQVTLRCSSQSGHNTVSWYQQALGQGPQFIFQYYREEENGRGNFPPRFSGLQFPNYSSELNVNALELDDSALYLCARSRTGDHNSPLHFGNGTRLTVT.

Details on this clonotype: Here the CDR3 omits its conserved ending phenylalanine or tryptophan, so a read error is the likely source. The V call is TRBV28, the J call TRBJ2-6; D unclear. The germline gives CDR1 MDHEN, CDR2 SYDVKM. The V gene lost 6 bases and the J gene lost 0 bases, with 9 bases spanning the gap. This CDR3 comprises 15 residues. The chain's CDR3 is CASSPISSGANVLTL. The CDR3 DNA is TGTGCCAGCAGCCCCATTAGCTCTGGGGCCAACGTCCTGACTCTC.

Note on this clonotype: A read error is likely, as this CDR3 ends without the conserved phenylalanine or tryptophan. The chain recombines TRBV5-4 with TRBJ1-2; D perhaps matches TRBD1 (5 bases). The CDR3 has 16 amino acids. Germline V CDR1 and CDR2: SGHNT, YYREEE (reference sequence). CDR3 residues: CVSSWPIPRGLYGYTL. In nucleotides, the CDR3 is TGTGTCAGCAGCTGGCCAATCCCAAGGGGTCTCTATGGCTACACCTTA.

Remarks on this clonotype: At one end the junction does not follow the germline gene, possibly because of a read error. J is TRBJ1-5 and V is TRBV6-6; TRBD1 matches at 7 bases. The length of the CDR3 is 17 residues. The germline gives CDR1 MNHNY, CDR2 SVGAGI (reference sequence). In nucleotides, the CDR3 is TGTGCCAGCACTTATAGTACTTCGGACAGGTCAAATCAGCTCCAGCATTTT. This sequence encodes CASTYSTSDRSNQLQHF.

This clonotype was seen a handful of times. One base away lies a much larger clone, so this may be a sequencing read error. The V gene is TRBV12-3 or TRBV12-4, the J gene TRBJ1-2; D is uncertain. The CDR3 is made up of 15 amino acids. The CDR3 sequence is CAISAFSVANYGYTF. The CDR3, as DNA: TGTGCCATCAGTGCTTTTTCTGTCGCTAACTATGGCTACACCTTC.

Worth noting for this clonotype: A read error may produce the germline difference seen at one junction end. This chain links TRBV12-3 or TRBV12-4 with TRBJ2-7; D is unclear. The length of the CDR3 is 14 residues. The CDR3: CASNLLTLRSEQYF. CDR3 DNA: TGTGCCAGCAATCTCCTGACACTCAGGAGCGAGCAATATTTC.

This rearrangement joins TRBV19 to TRBJ2-1; TRBD1 might be the D (6 bases). The V gene lost 1 base and the J gene lost 7 bases, with 8 bases spanning the gap. Germline V CDR1 and CDR2: LNHDA, SQIVND (reference sequence). This CDR3 has 13 amino acids. The CDR3 DNA reads as TGTGCCAGTAGTATAGTTCAGGGGAATGAGCAGTTCTTC. It yields the protein CASSIVQGNEQFF.

This clonotype was recorded once. The chain combines TRBV10-1 with TRBJ2-1, with D hard to call. The length of the CDR3 is 12 residues. V dropped 2 bases and J dropped 13 bases, with 12 bases sitting between them. Germline V gene data show CDR1 as WNHNN and CDR2 as SYGVQD (reference sequence). CDR3 protein: CASSELRWGQFF. DNA of the CDR3: TGCGCCAGCAGTGAGCTACGGTGGGGACAGTTCTTC.

Concerning this clonotype itself: One junction end disagrees with the germline gene, perhaps due to a read error. The rearrangement uses TRBV5-5 and TRBJ2-3; 10 bases line up with TRBD1. The germline V gene has CDR1 SGHKS and CDR2 YYEKEE (reference sequence). The CDR3 sequence is 16 residues long. CDR3 residues: CASSFGGQGPTDTQCF. The CDR3 bases are TGTGCCAGCAGCTTCGGGGGACAGGGGCCGACAGATACGCAGTGTTTT.

Comments on this clonotype: The final CDR3 position lacks the conserved phenylalanine or tryptophan, pointing to a likely read error. The chain recombines TRBV11-3 with TRBJ1-1; D might be TRBD1 (5 bases). The CDR3 totals 15 residues. Per the germline V gene, CDR1 is SGHNT and CDR2 is YENEEA. V was cut by 7 bases and J by 5 bases, with 20 bases left in between. The CDR3, as DNA: TGTGCCAGCAACATAGGCGGGGCTTTGACGACTGAAGCTTTCTTA. Translated, it gives CASNIGGALTTEAFL.

V is TRBV11-2 and J is TRBJ1-5; possibly TRBD1 for D (5 bases). The J call may be incorrect, as the DNA end agrees better with TRBJ2-3. CDR3 length equals 14 residues. Germline CDR1 SGHAT, CDR2 FQNNGV. The CDR3 region has the DNA TGTGCCAGCAGCTTAAATGGGGCAAATCAGCCACAGTATTTT. Protein product: CASSLNGANQPQYF.

This clonotype was recorded a few times. A single base separates this from a much larger clone, so it may be a read error. CDR3 sequence (DNA): TGCGCCAGCAGCCAATATATGGGACAGGGGTCTTCACCCCTCCACTTT. Translation: CASSQYMGQGSSPLHF. The chain combines TRBV4-1 with TRBJ1-6, with 10 bases that match TRBD1. Germline CDR1 MGHRA, CDR2 YSYEKL. Trimming cost V 2 bases and J 9 bases; bases outside gene matches: 7. This CDR3 comprises 16 residues.

Worth noting for this clonotype: This may arise from a read error, as a much more abundant clone is one base away. The conserved closing phenylalanine or tryptophan is absent in this CDR3, likely reflecting a read error. CDR3 sequence reads: CSALDYANYGYTI. The CDR3 region has the DNA TGCAGTGCATTGGATTATGCTAACTATGGCTACACCATC. The rearrangement uses TRBV20-1 and TRBJ1-2; D is uncertain. This CDR3 region has 13 residues. The V and J ends lost 6 bases and 0 bases respectively, with 11 bases between them. Germline lookup yields CDR1 DFQATT and CDR2 SNEGSKA (reference sequence).